Following are 13 T cell receptor beta chains from one sample sequenced in a study of T-cell reconstitution after alpha-beta-depleted transplantation in children. The TCRbeta library was prepared with unique molecular identifiers. Each CDR3 protein is one row after TCRdb ran MiXCR on the PCR reads. The data hold hundreds of thousands of distinct CDR3 sequences, with about 15% observed a single time. Source: PBMCs from the stem cell graft donor, taken from the stem cell graft. Every receptor here comes from a human donor who donated a stem cell graft to a child with acute myeloid leukemia.

A note on this clonotype: Being one base from a much bigger clone, this may be a read error. The V and J genes are TRBV4-2 and TRBJ1-5; perhaps TRBD1 as D (6 bases). The CDR3 sequence is 16 residues long. Germline V CDR1 and CDR2: LGHNA, YNFKEQ. Trimming removed 1 base at V and 4 bases at J, with 14 bases between. The CDR3 nucleotides read TGTGCCAGCAGCCAAGGAGACAGGCATTGGAATCAGCCCCAGCATTTT. This codes for CASSQGDRHWNQPQHF.

The chain joins TRBV5-5 to TRBJ1-1; 7 positions match TRBD1. Germline loops: CDR1 SGHKS, CDR2 YYEKEE (reference sequence). The CDR3 is made up of 16 amino acids. V trimming: 2 bases; J trimming: 1 base; junction bases outside the gene matches: 8. The CDR3 region is CASSFSNRTGNTEAFF. The CDR3 DNA reads as TGTGCCAGCAGCTTTTCCAACCGGACAGGGAACACTGAAGCTTTCTTT. The entire variable domain, with the rest obtained from reference TRBV5-5 and TRBJ1-1, is as follows: DAGVTQSPTHLIKTRGQQVTLRCSPISGHKSVSWYQQVLGQGPQFIFQYYEKEERGRGNFPDRFSARQFPNYSSELNVNALLLGDSALYLCASSFSNRTGNTEAFFGQGTRLTVV.

This clonotype has ten or more counts. This sequence joins TRBV10-3 and TRBJ1-5; 10 bases are a match to TRBD1. The CDR3 sequence is 13 residues long. The germline V gene encodes CDR1 ENHRY and CDR2 SYGVKD. Trimming cost V 10 bases and J 5 bases; bases outside gene matches: 5. The CDR3 nucleotides read TGTGCCAATGGACAGGGGGAACATCAGCCCCAGCATTTT. This sequence encodes CANGQGEHQPQHF.

The chain carries TRBV7-2 and TRBJ2-7, with D possibly matching TRBD1 (5 bases). The CDR3 extends over 15 amino acids. Germline V gene sequence: CDR1 SGHTA, CDR2 FQGNSA. Trimming removed 1 base at V and 3 bases at J, with 13 bases between. CDR3 residues: CASSLDRSRVYEQYF. DNA of the CDR3: TGTGCCAGCAGCTTAGATAGGAGCAGGGTCTACGAGCAGTACTTC.

This clonotype was recorded a few times. The chain is built from TRBV20-1 and TRBJ1-2; TRBD1 is a possible D gene (5 bases). Germline CDR1 reads DFQATT; CDR2 reads SNEGSKA (reference sequence). The ends were cut back, 2 bases at V and 2 bases at J, with 9 bases in the middle. There are 13 residues in the CDR3. CDR3 nucleotide sequence: TGCAGTGCTAGAATGGCAGGGAACTATGGCTACACCTTC. Translating it yields CSARMAGNYGYTF.

This chain links TRBV5-5 with TRBJ2-7, with D unclear. The germline V gene encodes CDR1 SGHKS and CDR2 YYEKEE (reference sequence). Between the trimmed V and J ends, which lost 4 bases and 4 bases, there was a span of 6 bases. CDR3 length: 11 residues. The CDR3 DNA reads as TGTGCCAGCAGCCCCCTTTACGAGCAGTACGTC. Protein sequence: CASSPLYEQYV.

The chain carries TRBV29-1 and TRBJ2-7; 7 bases fit TRBD1. With 3 bases clipped from V and 1 base from J, the junction kept 3 bases outside the gene matches. Germline values: CDR1 SQVTM, CDR2 ANQGSEA. CDR3 length equals 13 residues. In nucleotides, the CDR3 is TGCAGCGTTGAGGAGACAGGGTCCTACGAGCAGTACTTC. Its translation: CSVEETGSYEQYF.

This clonotype was seen at least ten times. This rearrangement joins TRBV7-2 to TRBJ2-7; D perhaps matches TRBD1 (6 bases). Germline V gives CDR1 SGHTA, CDR2 FQGNSA. Trimming left V 5 bases short and J 1 base short, with 12 bases between. This CDR3 comprises 14 residues. The DNA of the CDR3 is TGTGCCAGCAGCCGTACAGGGATTTCCTACGAGCAGTACTTC. Translated, it gives CASSRTGISYEQYF.

The rearrangement joins TRBV7-2 to TRBJ2-7; D may be TRBD1 or TRBD2 (5 bases each). Germline-derived CDR1 and CDR2 are SGHTA and FQGNSA. Trimming stripped 5 bases from V and 6 bases from J, with 14 bases between. This CDR3 contains 13 residues. CDR3 coding DNA: TGTGCCAGCAGCATCTCCGGGACCGGCGAGCAGTACTTC. This translates into CASSISGTGEQYF.

This clonotype was seen more than once but under ten times. V usage is TRBV6-5 and J usage is TRBJ1-4; TRBD1 aligns across 7 bases. The CDR3 consists of 17 residues. Germline loops: CDR1 MNHEY, CDR2 SVGAGI. Germline trimming cut 2 bases from V and 6 bases from J; bases unmatched to any gene: 12. CDR3 protein: CASSYRTDRVGDEKLFF. In DNA form, the CDR3 reads TGTGCCAGCAGTTACCGAACCGACAGGGTGGGGGATGAAAAACTGTTTTTT.

The chain links TRBV7-9 to TRBJ2-7; D might be TRBD1 (6 bases). The CDR3 length is 15 residues. Germline V lookup: CDR1 SEHNR, CDR2 FQNEAQ (reference sequence). Trimming removed 5 bases from V and 2 bases from J, with 16 bases in between. CDR3 loop: CASSQSNRVPYEQYF. CDR3 nucleotide sequence: TGTGCCAGCAGCCAATCAAACAGGGTGCCCTACGAGCAGTACTTC.

The chain is built from TRBV5-1 and TRBJ2-7, with a possible D match to TRBD2 (6 bases). This CDR3 is built from 13 residues. Trimming took 4 bases from V and 6 from J, leaving 14 bases between them. Germline lookup yields CDR1 SGHRS and CDR2 YFSETQ. The CDR3 reads CASSPDWGGEQYF. CDR3 DNA sequence: TGCGCCAGCAGCCCGGACTGGGGAGGCGAGCAGTACTTC.

Remarks on this clonotype: An end of the junction differs from the germline gene, which may be a read error. V usage is TRBV27 and J usage is TRBJ2-2; D uncertain. Germline V lookup: CDR1 MNHEY, CDR2 SMNVEV (reference sequence). This CDR3 has 16 amino acids. The CDR3 bases are TGTGCAAGCAATTATTTGGACGGAAAGAACACCGGGGAGCTGTTTTTT. This codes for CASNYLDGKNTGELFF.